This T cell receptor (beta chain) emerged from a study of early T cells in non-severe SARS-CoV-2 infection. Study at large: Whole-blood bulk RNA, unsorted, was sequenced, and chains were unpaired.

This clonotype was observed many times. Germline CDR1 and CDR2: DFQATT and SNEGSKA (reference sequence). This CDR3 is built from 15 residues. V was shortened by 4 bases and J by 0 bases, with 14 bases between the two germline ends. TCRdb reprocessed the 5' RACE reads with MiXCR, giving one entry per CDR3 protein. The repertoire holds more than 40,000 distinct CDR3 sequences, with roughly 7% as singletons. The sample consisted of whole blood. The sequence was obtained from an adult who was a healthcare worker with PCR-confirmed SARS-CoV-2 infection or an uninfected control (not recorded which). The chain is built from TRBV20-1 and TRBJ2-3, with D possibly TRBD2 on 6 matching bases. The DNA of the CDR3 is TGCAGTGCTATCGGAGGGCGAGGTAGCACAGATACGCAGTATTTT. This gives the protein CSAIGGRGSTDTQYF.